This TCR beta chain was recorded in a study of CD8+CD57+ T cells in acquired aplastic anemia. In the study overall: Each DNA sample taken from sorted CD4+ and CD8+ cells came to approximately 3.2 ug on average.

This CDR3 contains 15 residues. Trimming cost V 0 bases and J 3 bases, with 12 bases left between them. Patients picked for sequencing had shown CD8+CD57+ cell expansion detected by flow cytometry. Patients had not yet gotten any therapy when their blood was taken for sampling. Genomic DNA was employed as the template in profiling TCR beta VDJ and CDR3. Using its own MiXCR run on the reads, TCRdb lists one record per CDR3 protein. The table records roughly 250,000 distinct CDR3 sequences, 82% of them present only once. Specimen: sorted CD4+, CD8+, or CD8+CD57+ T cells (not recorded which) from PBMCs. This TCR was sampled from a human donor with aplastic anemia. The chain links TRBV12-3 or TRBV12-4 to TRBJ2-7; D gene unclear. The CDR3: CASSLAGGIFYEQYF. CDR3 coding DNA: TGTGCCAGCAGTTTAGCAGGTGGGATCTTCTACGAGCAGTACTTC.